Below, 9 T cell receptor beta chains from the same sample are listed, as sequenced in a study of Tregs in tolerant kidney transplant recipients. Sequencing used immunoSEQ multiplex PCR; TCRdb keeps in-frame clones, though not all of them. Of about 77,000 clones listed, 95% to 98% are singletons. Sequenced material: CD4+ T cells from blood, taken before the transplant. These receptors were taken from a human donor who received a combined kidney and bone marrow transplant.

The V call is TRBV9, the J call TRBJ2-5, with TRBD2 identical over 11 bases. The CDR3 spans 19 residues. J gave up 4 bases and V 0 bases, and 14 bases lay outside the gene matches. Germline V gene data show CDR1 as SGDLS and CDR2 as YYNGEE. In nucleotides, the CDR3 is TGTGCCAGCAGCGTAGATGAGGGTAGCGGGGGGGCACGGCGAGAGACCCAGTACTTC. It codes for CASSVDEGSGGARRETQYF.

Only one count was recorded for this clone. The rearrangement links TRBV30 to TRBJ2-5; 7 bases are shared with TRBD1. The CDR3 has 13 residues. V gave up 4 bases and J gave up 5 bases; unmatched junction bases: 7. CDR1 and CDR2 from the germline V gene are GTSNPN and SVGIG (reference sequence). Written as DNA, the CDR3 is TGTGCCTGGAAGTTAGGGGGCGCGGAGACCCAGTACTTC. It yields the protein CAWKLGGAETQYF.

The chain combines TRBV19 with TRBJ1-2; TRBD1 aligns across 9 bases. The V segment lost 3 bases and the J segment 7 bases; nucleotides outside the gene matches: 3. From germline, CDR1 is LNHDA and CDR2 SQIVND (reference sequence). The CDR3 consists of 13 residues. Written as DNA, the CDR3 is TGTGCCAGTAGTATTCACAGGGGGCCTGGCTACACCTTC. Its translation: CASSIHRGPGYTF.

Here the CDR3 DNA reads TGTGCCAGCCCCCAAGGGCCATTAGGGGACTATGGCTACACCTTC. Amino acids: CASPQGPLGDYGYTF. The chain couples TRBV2 to TRBJ1-2; possibly TRBD1 for D (5 bases). CDR1 is SNHLY and CDR2 is FYNNEI in the germline V gene. This CDR3 has 15 amino acids. V was trimmed by 8 bases and J by 3 bases, leaving 19 bases between them.

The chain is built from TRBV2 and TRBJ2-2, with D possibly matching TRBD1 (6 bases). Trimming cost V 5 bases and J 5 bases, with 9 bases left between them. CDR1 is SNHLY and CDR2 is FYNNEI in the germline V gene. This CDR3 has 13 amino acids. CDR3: CASSRTVTGELFF. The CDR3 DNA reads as TGTGCCAGCAGTCGGACAGTAACCGGGGAGCTGTTTTTT.

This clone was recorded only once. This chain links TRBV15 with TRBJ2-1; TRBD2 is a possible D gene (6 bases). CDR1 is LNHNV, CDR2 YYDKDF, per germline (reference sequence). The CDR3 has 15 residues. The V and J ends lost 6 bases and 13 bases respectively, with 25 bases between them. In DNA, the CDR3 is TGTGCCACCAGTTTAGGCGGGACGTCTCAGTTAAGTCAGTTCTTC. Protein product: CATSLGGTSQLSQFF.

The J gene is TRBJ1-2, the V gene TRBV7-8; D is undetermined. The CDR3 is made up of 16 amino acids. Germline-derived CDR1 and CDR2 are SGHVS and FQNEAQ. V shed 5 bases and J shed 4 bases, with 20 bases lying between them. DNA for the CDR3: TGTGCCAGCAGCGTAAGGACTGCCCGACGGGGCTATGGCTACACCTTC. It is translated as CASSVRTARRGYGYTF.

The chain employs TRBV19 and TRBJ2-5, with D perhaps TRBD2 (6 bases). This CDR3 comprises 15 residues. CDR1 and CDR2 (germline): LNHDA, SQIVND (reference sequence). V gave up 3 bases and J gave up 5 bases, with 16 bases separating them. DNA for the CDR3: TGTGCCAGTAGTATTAAACGGGGGATCCTGGAGACCCAGTACTTC. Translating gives CASSIKRGILETQYF.

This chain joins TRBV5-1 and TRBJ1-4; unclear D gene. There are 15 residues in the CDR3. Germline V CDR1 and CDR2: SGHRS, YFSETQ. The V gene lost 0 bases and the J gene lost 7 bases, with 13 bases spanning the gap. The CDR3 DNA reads TGCGCCAGCAGCTTGGGGCAGGCCCTTCGTGAAAAACTGTTTTTT. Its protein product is CASSLGQALREKLFF.